The 19 T cell receptor beta chains listed next were all sequenced from one sample in a study of T cells in Graves' hyperthyroidism and ophthalmopathy. From RNA transcripts, TCR beta CDR3 regions were amplified. The HTBI primer set was used in a first-round RT-PCR of the TCR CDR3. From the multiplex PCR reads, TCRdb called clonotypes with MiXCR, one entry per CDR3 protein. The sample records about 350,000 distinct CDR3 sequences, 15% to 20% being singletons. The material sequenced was blood. The receptors here all came from a woman aged 40 to 50 with Graves' ophthalmopathy.

This clonotype was seen many times. This chain links TRBV28 with TRBJ2-5; D perhaps matches TRBD1 (6 bases). Trimming removed 6 bases at V and 1 base at J, with 12 bases between. Germline CDR1 and CDR2: MDHEN and SYDVKM. This CDR3 has 14 amino acids. The CDR3: CASSQPGAQETQYF. The CDR3 DNA follows: TGTGCCAGCAGCCAACCAGGGGCCCAAGAGACCCAGTACTTC.

Notes on this clonotype: Relative to the germline gene, one junction end is altered; a read error may explain this. The CDR3 nucleotides are TGTGCCAGTAAACAGGGGGCCGCTGGCTACAACTTC. Protein product: CASKQGAAGYNF. This chain joins TRBV2 and TRBJ1-2; TRBD1 matches 9 bases. This CDR3 spans 12 amino acids. Per germline, CDR1 SNHLY and CDR2 FYNNEI.

This clonotype appeared many times. The chain links TRBV7-2 to TRBJ2-7; D call uncertain. CDR1 and CDR2 (germline): SGHTA, FQGNSA. CDR3 length equals 15 residues. Trimming cost V 0 bases and J 0 bases, with 9 bases left between them. The chain's CDR3 is CASSLAYEYSYEQYF. The DNA for the CDR3 is TGTGCCAGCAGCTTAGCTTACGAATACTCCTACGAGCAGTACTTC.

This clonotype showed up many times. This chain uses TRBV29-1 with TRBJ2-6; D remains ambiguous. Germline V gene data show CDR1 as SQVTM and CDR2 as ANQGSEA. The CDR3 is 12 residues long. V lost 6 bases to trimming and J lost 4 bases, with 7 bases between them. The CDR3 DNA sequence: TGCAGCGTCCTAGTGGGGGCCAACGTCCTGACTTTC. Protein: CSVLVGANVLTF.

This clonotype was recorded at least ten times. This chain links TRBV12-3 or TRBV12-4 with TRBJ2-7, with unresolved D. The CDR3 contains 14 residues. Trimming took 3 bases from V and 2 from J, leaving 11 bases between them. This CDR3 reads CASSFAEPPYEQYF. CDR3 bases: TGTGCCAGCAGTTTCGCGGAGCCCCCCTACGAGCAGTACTTC.

There are many counts of this clonotype. V usage is TRBV28 and J usage is TRBJ2-2, with a tentative D call TRBD2 (6 bases). The CDR3 runs to 15 residues. The germline CDR1 and CDR2 sequences are MDHEN and SYDVKM. Trimming removed 5 bases at V and 5 bases at J, with 15 bases between. CDR3 protein: CASSPTTSGTGELFF. CDR3 nucleotide sequence: TGTGCCAGCAGTCCTACGACTAGTGGGACCGGGGAGCTGTTTTTT.

On this clonotype: Because the CDR3 is missing its conserved closing phenylalanine or tryptophan, this is likely a read error. CDR3 protein: CASRLAGASTDTQYS. As DNA, the CDR3 is TGTGCCAGCAGGTTAGCGGGAGCTAGCACAGATACGCAGTATTCT. This chain links TRBV7-4 with TRBJ2-3; 9 nucleotides match TRBD2. The CDR3 covers 15 residues. The germline V gene encodes CDR1 SGHVT and CDR2 SQSDAQ.

This clonotype came up many times. The rearrangement uses TRBV6-1 and TRBJ2-7; 12 bases fit TRBD2. The CDR3 has 16 amino acids. Germline values: CDR1 MNHNS, CDR2 SASEGT. V shed 8 bases, J shed 2 bases, and the junction held 10 bases outside the gene matches. Written as DNA, the CDR3 is TGTGCCAGCGGGTCTAGCGGGAGGGCCTGGACCTACGAGCAGTACTTC. This sequence encodes CASGSSGRAWTYEQYF.

This clonotype was counted only a few times. The V call is TRBV20-1, the J call TRBJ2-5; 12 bases are shared with TRBD2. The J segment lost 5 bases and the V segment lost 1 base, leaving 8 bases of the junction unmatched. This CDR3 is 16 amino acids long. Per germline, CDR1 DFQATT and CDR2 SNEGSKA (reference sequence). In nucleotides, the CDR3 is TGCAGTGCTAGAGCCCAACTAGCGGGAGGCCAGGAGACCCAGTACTTC. Translating it yields CSARAQLAGGQETQYF.

This clonotype was seen many times. The V and J genes are TRBV5-1 and TRBJ2-7; 7 bases are shared with TRBD1. V lost 4 bases and J lost 0; bases outside the gene matches: 4. Germline values: CDR1 SGHRS, CDR2 YFSETQ. There are 14 residues in the CDR3. The CDR3 loop reads CASSVGQSSYEQYF. The CDR3 nucleotides read TGCGCCAGCAGCGTGGGACAGAGCTCCTACGAGCAGTACTTC.

This clonotype showed up many times. The chain has TRBV28 and TRBJ2-4, with D maybe TRBD2 (7 bases). The V end lost 7 bases, the J end lost 9 bases, and 22 bases lay between the germline ends. CDR3 length: 15 residues. The V gene's germline CDR1 is MDHEN and CDR2 SYDVKM. The CDR3 loop reads CASTLGVGGGGIQYF. CDR3 nucleotides: TGTGCCAGCACCCTCGGGGTGGGAGGGGGAGGCATTCAGTACTTC. The variable domain in full, with the rest retrieved from reference TRBV28 and TRBJ2-4, is DVKVTQSSRYLVKRTGEKVFLECVQDMDHENMFWYRQDPGLGLRLIYFSYDVKMKEKGDIPEGYSVSREKKERFSLILESASTNQTSMYLCASTLGVGGGGIQYFGAGTRLSVL.

V and J are TRBV6-1 and TRBJ1-1; D is unresolved. Per the germline V gene, CDR1 is MNHNS and CDR2 is SASEGT. The V end was cut by 3 bases, the J end by 0 bases, with 8 bases between. The CDR3 is 14 residues long. The CDR3 DNA reads as TGTGCCAGCAGTGATGAGATCATGAACACTGAAGCTTTCTTT. This translates into CASSDEIMNTEAFF.

Many counts were recorded for this clonotype. The genes are TRBV27 and TRBJ2-7, with 11 positions matching TRBD1. V was clipped by 8 bases and J by 1 base; unmatched bases: 7. CDR1 and CDR2 from the germline V gene are MNHEY and SMNVEV (reference sequence). The CDR3 contains 15 residues. The CDR3 DNA reads TGTGCCAGCGGTTCGGGACAGGGGGTTTCCTACGAGCAGTACTTC. Its protein is CASGSGQGVSYEQYF.

This clonotype was recorded at least ten times. The chain joins TRBV6-2 or TRBV6-3 to TRBJ1-5, with unresolved D. Looked up from germline, CDR1 is MNHEY and CDR2 is SVGEGT. There are 12 residues in the CDR3. Trimming shortened V by 4 bases and J by 6 bases, and 7 bases separated the two germline ends. The chain's CDR3 is CASSSRLQPQHF. The DNA of the CDR3 is TGTGCCAGCAGTTCCAGACTTCAGCCCCAGCATTTT.

A word on this clonotype: This could be a read error, since a much larger clone is one nucleotide away. This chain links TRBV28 with TRBJ2-7, with D possibly matching TRBD1 (6 bases). Germline values: CDR1 MDHEN, CDR2 SYDVKM. This CDR3 region has 15 residues. The CDR3 here is CVSSRDTEGFYEQYF. In DNA form, the CDR3 reads TGTGTCAGCAGTCGGGACACCGAGGGATTCTACGAGCAGTACTTC.

There are many counts of this clonotype. V and J are TRBV7-9 and TRBJ2-1; the D is unclear. The V end lost 2 bases, the J end lost 5 bases, and 10 bases lay between the germline ends. The V gene's germline CDR1 is SEHNR and CDR2 FQNEAQ (reference sequence). The CDR3 consists of 14 residues. In nucleotides, the CDR3 is TGTGCCAGCAGCTTAACCGAGTTAAACAATGAGCAGTTCTTC. Translating it yields CASSLTELNNEQFF.

In its sample, this clonotype was seen many times. The rearrangement uses TRBV20-1 and TRBJ2-6, with D unresolved. The CDR3 runs to 14 residues. The germline V gene has CDR1 DFQATT and CDR2 SNEGSKA (reference sequence). Trimming removed 2 bases at V and 3 bases at J, with 8 bases between. CDR3 loop: CSARPFDGANVLTF. For the CDR3, the DNA is TGCAGTGCTAGACCGTTCGATGGGGCCAACGTCCTGACTTTC.

The chain joins TRBV7-8 to TRBJ2-7, with TRBD2 matching 8 bases. The germline V gene encodes CDR1 SGHVS and CDR2 FQNEAQ. V lost 5 bases, J lost 3 bases, and 9 bases stayed unmatched. The CDR3 sequence is 15 residues long. The DNA of the CDR3 is TGTGCCAGCAGCCTCCAAGCGGGAGAGAGCTACGAGCAGTACTTC. Translated: CASSLQAGESYEQYF. Filled out from reference TRBV7-8 and TRBJ2-7, the complete variable domain reads GAGVSQSPRYKVAKRGQDVALRCDPISGHVSLFWYQQALGQGPEFLTYFQNEAQLDKSGLPSDRFFAERPEGSVSTLKIQRTQQEDSAVYLCASSLQAGESYEQYFGPGTRLTVT.

This clonotype was found many times. This chain uses TRBV6-1 with TRBJ1-2; 7 bases match TRBD1. J gave up 9 bases and V 2 bases, and 3 bases lay outside the gene matches. This CDR3 spans 12 amino acids. Germline CDR1 MNHNS, CDR2 SASEGT. CDR3 sequence reads: CASSERQGSYTF. CDR3 bases: TGTGCCAGCAGTGAAAGACAGGGAAGCTACACCTTC.